The rows below give T cell receptor beta chains drawn from one sample of a study of vaccination and CD4 T cells after COVID-19. TCRdb independently ran MiXCR on the PCR reads; one entry per CDR3 protein. The sample holds some 15,000 distinct CDR3 sequences; more than 40% are singletons and the top ten take just over 20%. Their target antigens are unknown. This specimen consisted of CD4+ T cells from blood, cultured in vitro, obtained about 7 months after SARS-CoV-2 vaccination. All receptors derive from a human donor who had recovered from COVID-19. Both conserved end residues are trimmed from each CDR3. The D gene is left open where the match is weak.

TRBJ1-2 TRBV27 NA ASSPSWGSGYT
TRBJ1-5 TRBV24-1 NA ATGGEGGNQPQH
TRBJ2-7 TRBV2 TRBD2 ASSRRLAEYEQY
TRBJ1-2 TRBV20-1 NA SANFPALWGYT
TRBJ2-1 TRBV24-1 TRBD1 ATSDFGTGFYEQF
TRBJ1-2 TRBV10-3 NA AISKRVLGGYT
TRBJ1-5 TRBV6-1 TRBD1 ASGDRDRQPQH
TRBJ1-1 TRBV7-6 NA ASSLAGGARTEAF
TRBJ2-5 TRBV6-2/TRBV6-3 TRBD2 ASSYRTGGRQETQY
TRBJ1-5 TRBV6-1 NA ASSSSPNQPQH
TRBJ1-3 TRBV15 NA ATNTYLGDTIY
TRBJ2-7 TRBV7-6 TRBD2 ASSLQSSGGTYEQY
TRBJ2-5 TRBV20-1 NA SARGGLAIGETQY
TRBJ1-2 TRBV15 NA ATSREGTGNYGYT
TRBJ2-1 TRBV7-6 TRBD1 ASSSGQGRSYNEQF
TRBJ2-3 TRBV20-1 NA SAPQEGTDTQY
TRBJ2-1 TRBV7-2 NA ASSPAGLLGSSYNEQF
TRBJ1-5 TRBV10-3 TRBD1 AIRPGQDEPQH
TRBJ2-7 TRBV20-1 TRBD2 SASSGSWSYEQY
TRBJ2-1 TRBV7-2 NA ASSLLAGTYNEQF
TRBJ1-2 TRBV20-1 TRBD1 SVSGGLSYGYT
TRBJ2-3 TRBV7-2 NA ASSFVLSTDTQY
TRBJ1-2 TRBV6-2/TRBV6-3 NA ASSARGSLRGYT
TRBJ2-5 TRBV7-6 TRBD2 ASSLLGTSGGARIETQY
TRBJ2-2 TRBV6-1 NA ASSKTGIYTGELF
TRBJ2-1 TRBV4-3 TRBD2 ASSQLGLAVDEQF
TRBJ1-2 TRBV6-2/TRBV6-3 NA ASRQQGSRYGYT
TRBJ2-1 TRBV20-1 TRBD2 SAQRGRDEQF
TRBJ2-5 TRBV21-1 NA VSSVDGRIAASPETQY
TRBJ1-2 TRBV19 NA ASSIDSTNYGYT
TRBJ2-2 TRBV5-4 NA ASSLAITGELF
TRBJ2-5 TRBV7-8 NA ASNRLGEQETQY
TRBJ1-5 TRBV6-1 NA ASSAFGQPSQPQH
TRBJ2-5 TRBV18 NA ASSPSRAEEAQY
TRBJ2-1 TRBV24-1 TRBD2 ATSDTASGGAEEQF
TRBJ2-7 TRBV20-1 NA SAQGGGDERY
TRBJ2-5 TRBV20-1 TRBD1 SALRGTGAAQETQY
TRBJ2-5 TRBV20-1 NA SAAGSQIGTQY
TRBJ2-7 TRBV20-1 TRBD2 SANSPTSGSIGSYEQY
TRBJ2-7 TRBV5-5 NA ASSKRSSYEQY
TRBJ2-3 TRBV20-1 TRBD2 SARALAGGPRGPDTQY
TRBJ2-7 TRBV10-3 TRBD2 AISKTSGGAYEQY
TRBJ2-3 TRBV20-1 NA SARDLETNTDTQY
TRBJ2-5 TRBV5-4 NA ASSSRETQY
TRBJ2-1 TRBV2 NA ASSAAWGQF
TRBJ1-2 TRBV10-3 TRBD1 AISESQGAVKPYT
TRBJ2-2 TRBV20-1 TRBD2 SASGRGRSNTGELF
TRBJ2-3 TRBV7-3 TRBD2 ASSQQRGGGTDTQY
TRBJ2-5 TRBV11-3 TRBD2 ASSLDSGRIGETQY
TRBJ2-7 TRBV6-1 TRBD2 ASIRREAGVGEQY
TRBJ1-2 TRBV2 TRBD1 ASSRDRVYGGYT
TRBJ2-1 TRBV20-1 NA SARASRVPGSNEQF